The following is a TCR beta chain sequence with its context. The sort gate was single viable CD3+CD4+CD8-CD45RO+ cells for memory CD4+ T cells. These data originate in a study of memory CD4+ T cells and cytomegalovirus serostatus. Study background: This sample comes from healthy Belgian adults, about nine CMV seropositive, approximately 25 seronegative.

Repertoires were generated with immunoSEQ multiplex PCR, while TCRdb's copy carries only in-frame clones and drops some. The sample carries around 76,000 clones, roughly 78% recorded once. The TCR sequence derives from an adult in good health and CMV-seropositive. The sample taken for sequencing was memory CD4+ T cells from blood.

CDR3 sequence (DNA): TGCAGCACACGGGAGGAGGGACTTGCAGATACGCAGTATTTT. Residues: CSTREEGLADTQYF. The chain has TRBV29-1 and TRBJ2-3; 7 bases fit TRBD2. Germline V gene sequence: CDR1 SQVTM, CDR2 ANQGSEA. CDR3 length: 14 residues. V shed 8 bases, J shed 4 bases, and the junction held 12 bases outside the gene matches.